What follows are 21 T cell receptor beta chains derived from one specimen sequenced in a study of Ad26.COV2.S vaccination and SARS-CoV-2 variants. Treatment indicated: 15 to 20 received Ad26.COV2.S at low or high dose, single or two shots; about 5 received placebo; per-sample allocation not given. The samples were gathered on day 63 after the first injection of vaccine or placebo. Profiled with immunoSEQ multiplex PCR; TCRdb holds only in-frame clones, not every one. Of 400,000 to 500,000 clones listed, 88% are singletons. This material consisted of peripheral blood, taken in a trial of Ad26.COV2.S vaccine versus placebo. Every receptor here comes from a person aged 18 to 65 who received the Ad26.COV2.S COVID-19 vaccine or a placebo.

This clone has just one count. The chain couples TRBV30 to TRBJ2-3, with 9 nucleotides matching TRBD2. This CDR3 spans 16 amino acids. Trimming at V came to 7 bases and at J to 2 bases, leaving 13 bases not matched to a gene. The germline V gene encodes CDR1 GTSNPN and CDR2 SVGIG (reference sequence). The CDR3 sequence: CASPRGGGGYTDTQYF. The CDR3 DNA sequence: TGTGCCTCGCCCCGCGGCGGGGGGGGGTACACAGATACGCAGTATTTT.

V and J are TRBV4-1 and TRBJ1-5; D is uncertain. Germline V gives CDR1 MGHRA, CDR2 YSYEKL. The V end was cut by 5 bases, the J end by 7 bases, with 12 bases between. The CDR3 spans 13 residues. The CDR3 coding sequence is TGCGCCAGCAGCTTTGCAACTGGGCAGCCCCAGCATTTT. This sequence encodes CASSFATGQPQHF.

The rearrangement uses TRBV19 and TRBJ1-6, with 11 bases matching TRBD1. Per the germline V gene, CDR1 is LNHDA and CDR2 is SQIVND (reference sequence). After removal of 6 bases from V and 9 bases from J, the junction contained 1 base not matched to a gene. This CDR3 region has 13 residues. CDR3 sequence: CASRGQGASPLHF. The DNA for the CDR3 is TGTGCCAGTAGAGGACAGGGGGCTTCACCCCTCCACTTT.

As concerns this clone: Within the sample, other DNA sequences also encode this same CDR3. V gene TRBV28 combines with J gene TRBJ1-5; perhaps TRBD1 as D (6 bases). This CDR3 has 14 residues. The V end lost 7 bases, the J end lost 0 bases, and 10 bases lay between the germline ends. CDR1 MDHEN and CDR2 SYDVKM come from the germline V gene. The CDR3, as DNA: TGTGCCAGCACGACAGGTTATAGCAATCAGCCCCAGCATTTT. Protein product: CASTTGYSNQPQHF.

The chain recombines TRBV4-3 with TRBJ2-3; 9 nucleotides agree with TRBD2. With V trimmed by 1 base and J by 4 bases, 0 bases remained unmatched. The CDR3 totals 14 residues. CDR1 and CDR2 (germline): LGHNA, YSLEER. The DNA of the CDR3 is TGCGCCAGCAGCCAAGGCGGGAGGGCAGATACGCAGTATTTT. Translating gives CASSQGGRADTQYF.

This clone appeared once. V usage is TRBV5-1 and J usage is TRBJ1-3, with D hard to call. CDR1 and CDR2 (germline): SGHRS, YFSETQ. V lost 3 bases and J lost 0, with 7 bases in between. The CDR3 has 14 residues. The CDR3 here is CASSSSHSGNTIYF. CDR3 coding DNA: TGCGCCAGCAGCTCATCGCACTCTGGAAACACCATATATTTT.

This chain connects TRBV5-1 to TRBJ2-1; 8 bases align to TRBD2. This CDR3 has 16 amino acids. V gave up 1 base and J gave up 7 bases; unmatched junction bases: 10. The V gene's germline CDR1 is SGHRS and CDR2 YFSETQ. The CDR3, as DNA: TGCGCCAGCAGCTTGAGTGAAGCGGGGGCGGGGAATGAGCAGTTCTTC. This codes for CASSLSEAGAGNEQFF.

This chain joins TRBV19 and TRBJ2-5; D call uncertain. Germline-derived CDR1 and CDR2 are LNHDA and SQIVND (reference sequence). Trimming shortened V by 3 bases and J by 5 bases, and 10 bases separated the two germline ends. The CDR3 runs 13 residues. The CDR3 DNA sequence: TGTGCCAGTAGTATTCAGTTCGGGGAGACCCAGTACTTC. Translation: CASSIQFGETQYF.

This clone was detected only a few times. V and J are TRBV30 and TRBJ2-7; tentative D call: TRBD1 (6 bases). This CDR3 has 12 amino acids. Germline assignment: CDR1 GTSNPN and CDR2 SVGIG (reference sequence). Trimming removed 2 bases at V and 5 bases at J, with 10 bases between. CDR3 residues: CAWSPGGHEQYF. The CDR3 bases are TGTGCCTGGAGTCCTGGGGGCCACGAGCAGTACTTC.

The rearrangement joins TRBV19 to TRBJ1-5; D is ambiguous. V lost 1 base, J lost 4 bases, and 11 bases lay in between. Looked up from germline, CDR1 is LNHDA and CDR2 is SQIVND (reference sequence). The CDR3 contains 15 residues. In DNA form, the CDR3 reads TGTGCCAGTAGTATAGGAGTACAGCTAAATCAGCCCCAGCATTTT. Residues: CASSIGVQLNQPQHF.

The gene calls are TRBV27 and TRBJ1-5; no firm D call. Germline V gene sequence: CDR1 MNHEY, CDR2 SMNVEV (reference sequence). The ends were cut back, 0 bases at V and 2 bases at J, with 11 bases in the middle. The CDR3 length is 16 residues. As DNA, the CDR3 is TGTGCCAGCAGTTTATCCTCCATCTGGGGCAATCAGCCCCAGCATTTT. Protein product: CASSLSSIWGNQPQHF.

The chain couples TRBV5-1 to TRBJ2-7, with 8 nucleotides matching TRBD1. CDR1 is SGHRS, CDR2 YFSETQ, per germline. J lost 5 bases, V lost 0 bases, and 7 bases had no gene match. The CDR3 is 15 amino acids. In nucleotides, the CDR3 is TGCGCCAGCAGCTTGGATGCCAGGGGGCTCGACGAGCAGTACTTC. Its translation: CASSLDARGLDEQYF.

This clone was seen a few times. The genes are TRBV7-9 and TRBJ1-2; 8 bases line up with TRBD1. CDR1 SEHNR and CDR2 FQNEAQ come from the germline V gene (reference sequence). The CDR3 spans 13 residues. J gave up 3 bases and V 10 bases, and 7 bases lay outside the gene matches. The CDR3 region is CAISDRDYYGYTF. CDR3 bases: TGTGCCATTTCGGACAGGGACTACTATGGCTACACCTTC. The full variable domain, in which reference TRBV7-9 and TRBJ1-2 provide the parts outside the CDR3, is DTGVSQNPRHKITKRGQNVTFRCDPISEHNRLYWYRQTLGQGPEFLTYFQNEAQLEKSRLLSDRFSAERPKGSFSTLEIQRTEQGDSAMYLCAISDRDYYGYTFGSGTRLTVV.

This CDR3 reads CASRFQRGGPTDTQYF. The CDR3 DNA follows: TGTGCCAGCAGATTCCAGCGGGGGGGCCCCACAGATACGCAGTATTTT. The rearrangement links TRBV27 to TRBJ2-3; TRBD2 agrees at 10 bases. This CDR3 has 16 amino acids. Losses at the gene ends were 6 bases for V and 2 bases for J; bases not matched to a gene: 8. CDR1 is MNHEY, CDR2 SMNVEV, per germline (reference sequence).

V and J are TRBV3-1 (or the pseudogene TRBV3-2) and TRBJ2-1; a possible D gene is TRBD1 (5 bases). CDR1 and CDR2 (germline): LGHDT, YNNKEL (reference sequence). The CDR3 contains 16 residues. The ends were cut back, 4 bases at V and 6 bases at J, with 19 bases in the middle. CDR3 sequence (DNA): TGTGCCAGCAGCCCCAACCTCAGGGTCTTTGGCAATGAGCAGTTCTTC. Translated: CASSPNLRVFGNEQFF.

This clone has just a few counts. This rearrangement joins TRBV6-5 to TRBJ1-1, with a weak D call TRBD1 (5 bases). The germline CDR1 and CDR2 sequences are MNHEY and SVGAGI. The V end was cut by 8 bases, the J end by 7 bases, with 17 bases between. This CDR3 contains 13 residues. CDR3 residues: CASLPNWQGEAFF. CDR3 nucleotides: TGTGCCAGCCTGCCGAATTGGCAGGGTGAAGCTTTCTTT.

The chain links TRBV24-1 to TRBJ2-2; D is possibly TRBD1 (6 bases). The V end lost 8 bases, the J end lost 5 bases, and 11 bases lay between the germline ends. CDR1 and CDR2 (germline): KGHDR, SFDVKD. The CDR3 contains 13 residues. The CDR3 region is CATMGAGTGELFF. CDR3 nucleotides: TGTGCCACCATGGGGGCAGGGACCGGGGAGCTGTTTTTT.

This rearrangement joins TRBV4-3 to TRBJ1-4; D remains unclear. CDR3 length equals 15 residues. CDR1 is LGHNA and CDR2 is YSLEER in the germline V gene. V shed 6 bases and J shed 0 bases, with 11 bases lying between them. CDR3: CASRRSIATNEKLFF. Here the CDR3 DNA reads TGCGCCAGCAGACGTAGCATTGCAACTAATGAAAAACTGTTTTTT.

The chain links TRBV4-3 to TRBJ2-7; TRBD2 matches 11 bases. The junction had 3 bases not matched to a gene; V was cut back by 5 bases and J by 3 bases. Germline V gene sequence: CDR1 LGHNA, CDR2 YSLEER. This CDR3 is built from 14 residues. This CDR3 is CASSATSGGYEQYF. CDR3 DNA: TGCGCCAGCAGCGCAACTAGCGGGGGCTACGAGCAGTACTTC.

The V gene is TRBV6-1, the J gene TRBJ1-4; possible D gene TRBD1, 5 bases. CDR3 length: 14 amino acids. The V and J ends lost 1 base and 6 bases respectively, with 9 bases between them. Germline V lookup: CDR1 MNHNS, CDR2 SASEGT. The CDR3, as DNA: TGTGCCAGCAGTGAAGGGGGCCGCGATGAAAAACTGTTTTTT. It codes for CASSEGGRDEKLFF.

The chain joins TRBV7-9 to TRBJ1-4; D not certain. The CDR3 spans 15 residues. Looked up from germline, CDR1 is SEHNR and CDR2 is FQNEAQ (reference sequence). V gave up 2 bases and J gave up 4 bases, with 11 bases separating them. CDR3 region: CASSLSPRYNEKLFF. The CDR3 DNA reads TGTGCCAGCAGCTTATCCCCCAGGTATAATGAAAAACTGTTTTTT.